This TCR beta chain was sequenced for a study of vaccination effects on CD4 cells after COVID-19 (dated by TCRdb to between 2021 and 2023). In terms of the full investigation: In the ViraFEST assay, PBMC were stimulated with viral peptide pools, and antigen-specific CD4+ T cell clonotypes were then identified by expansion using TCR sequencing. Across the study, the median time from the second dose to post-vaccine sampling was 72 days (range 14 to 241). A few million PBMC per well were cultured with 9 to 10 ug/ml peptides in IMDM containing about 5% human AB serum, about 9.7 IU/ml IL-2 and gentamicin. SARS-CoV-2 spike-specific CD4+ TCR repertoires from before and after mRNA vaccination were compared in COVID-19 convalescent patients and in infection-naive vaccine recipients. Altogether, nine to ten COVID-19 convalescent patients and a few SARS-CoV-2-naive healthy vaccine recipients made up the full study. Cultures from other donors in the study were sequenced using the Oncomine TCR Beta short-read assay on an Illumina iSeq 100.

After around 10 days of culture, CD4+ T cells were isolated with the EasySep CD4+ T cell isolation kit. Participants received two doses of either the BNT162b2 or the mRNA-1273 mRNA SARS-CoV-2 vaccine. Healthy vaccine recipients had no prior SARS-CoV-2 infection, confirmed by negative nucleocapsid antibodies before and after vaccination. On days 3 and 7, half of the culture medium was replaced with fresh IL-2-containing medium. Unless noted otherwise, every peptide stimulation condition was grown in triplicate wells. Using Ficoll-Paque Plus gradient centrifugation, PBMC were separated from whole blood and then either used fresh or cryopreserved at -140C. The QIAamp micro DNA kit was used to extract genomic DNA from the cultured CD4+ T cells. For this clone: No cognate antigen has been identified for it. One base away there is no much larger clone; base qualities are not given.

CDR1 and CDR2, per the germline V gene, are SGHRS and YFSETQ. V sheds 0 bases and J sheds 0 bases, leaving 10 bases between their ends. The CDR3 sequence holds 17 residues, the cysteine and phenylalanine included. Kept here is only the CDR3 DNA, which spans 51 bases and is read in frame from base 1. Findings and caveats that apply to the study as a whole: Both infection-induced and vaccine-induced clones contracted markedly at late post-vaccination timepoints, which is consistent with waning T cell responses. Limitations of the study were the small number of convalescent patients and the absence of early post-infection timepoints. Among healthy vaccine recipients, nearly all vaccine-induced clones were SARS-CoV-2 mono-reactive, and only 1 of 255 was cross-reactive with common cold coronaviruses.

The library relied on the immunoSEQ multiplex PCR assay. DNA from the cultured, isolated CD4+ T cells was subjected to TCR beta CDR3 sequencing. Turning to the authors' computational methods: Non-productive TCR sequences were discarded, and reads were trimmed to the CDR3 region, with only CDR3s of 7 or more amino acids retained. Antigen-specific clonotypes were identified using the MANAFEST web app by comparison of expansion in peptide wells against reference cultures. Positive clones required FDR<0.05 expansion versus reference and all other wells, odds ratio above 5, and frequency above 0.1% in two replicate wells. Clonotypes significantly expanded in SARS-CoV-2 spike wells and in at least one common cold coronavirus spike condition were defined as cross-reactive. CDR3 similarity was assessed by Levenshtein distance with the stringdist R package, and unrooted trees were built with ape in R 3.6.1. TCRdb obtained this table from immuneACCESS and retained in-frame rearrangements with V and J assigned. These tables miss some clones; where compared with another copy, unresolved V genes account for less than half of the shortfall, and the remainder is unexplained. V and J calls and clone size are given by that table; D and trimming were obtained from the DNA. Across this sample there are 42,000 or so clones, with over 60% seen only once. The top ten clonotypes cover roughly 9.7% of the sample.

The receptor's source is a human donor who received a COVID-19 vaccine. The chain was built from TRBV5-1 and TRBJ2-6; no confident D gene assignment can be made. This sample comprised CD4+ T cells from PBMCs cultured without peptide, obtained after COVID-19 vaccination. The CDR3 sequence is CASSLVNSRSGANVLTF. The DNA sequence reads TGCGCCAGCAGCTTGGTTAACAGTCGCTCTGGGGCCAACGTCCTGACTTTC.